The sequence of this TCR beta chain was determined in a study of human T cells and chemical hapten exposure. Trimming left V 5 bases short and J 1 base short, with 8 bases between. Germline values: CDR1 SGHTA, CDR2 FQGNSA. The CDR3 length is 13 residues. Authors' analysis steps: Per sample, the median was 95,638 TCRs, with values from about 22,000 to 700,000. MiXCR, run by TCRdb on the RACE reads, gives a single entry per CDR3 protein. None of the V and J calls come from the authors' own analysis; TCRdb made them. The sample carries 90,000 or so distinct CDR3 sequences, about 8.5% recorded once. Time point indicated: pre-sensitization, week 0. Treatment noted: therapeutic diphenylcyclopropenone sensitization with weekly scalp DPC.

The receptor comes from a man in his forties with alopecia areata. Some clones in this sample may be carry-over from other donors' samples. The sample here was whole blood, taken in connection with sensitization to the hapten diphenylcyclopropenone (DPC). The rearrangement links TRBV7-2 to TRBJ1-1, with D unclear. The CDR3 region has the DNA TGTGCCAGCAGCATTGACAAGAACACTGAAGCTTTCTTT. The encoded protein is CASSIDKNTEAFF. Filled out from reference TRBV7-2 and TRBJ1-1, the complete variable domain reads GAGVSQSPSNKVTEKGKDVELRCDPISGHTALYWYRQSLGQGLEFLIYFQGNSAPDKSGLPSDRFSAERTGGSVSTLTIQRTQQEDSAVYLCASSIDKNTEAFFGQGTRLTVV.